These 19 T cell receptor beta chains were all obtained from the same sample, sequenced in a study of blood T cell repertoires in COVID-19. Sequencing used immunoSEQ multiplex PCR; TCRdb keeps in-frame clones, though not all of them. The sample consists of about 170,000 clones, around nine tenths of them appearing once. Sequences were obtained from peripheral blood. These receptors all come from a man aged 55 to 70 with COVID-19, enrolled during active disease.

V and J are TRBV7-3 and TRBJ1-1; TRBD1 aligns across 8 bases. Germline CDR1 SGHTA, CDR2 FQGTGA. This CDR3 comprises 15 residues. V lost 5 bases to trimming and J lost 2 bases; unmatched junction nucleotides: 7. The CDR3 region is CASSLGTGGNTEAFF. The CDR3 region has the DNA TGTGCCAGCAGCCTCGGGACAGGCGGTAACACTGAAGCTTTCTTT. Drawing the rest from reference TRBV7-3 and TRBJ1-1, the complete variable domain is GAGVSQTPSNKVTEKGKYVELRCDPISGHTALYWYRQSLGQGPEFLIYFQGTGAADDSGLPNDRFFAVRPEGSVSTLKIQRTERGDSAVYLCASSLGTGGNTEAFFGQGTRLTVV.

CDR3 nucleotide sequence: TGTGCCAGCAGCCCTCCTCGGGAGCAGTTCTTC. This encodes CASSPPREQFF. The chain recombines TRBV7-6 with TRBJ2-1; D is undetermined. V shed 5 bases and J shed 10 bases, with 9 bases lying between them. The CDR3 runs to 11 residues. Looked up from germline, CDR1 is SGHVS and CDR2 is FNYEAQ.

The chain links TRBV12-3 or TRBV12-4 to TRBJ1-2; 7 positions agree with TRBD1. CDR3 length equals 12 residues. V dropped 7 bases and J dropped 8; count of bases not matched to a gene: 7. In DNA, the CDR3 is TGTGCCAGCAACCGACAGGGTCGGGGCTACACCTTC. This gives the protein CASNRQGRGYTF.

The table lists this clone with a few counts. The CDR3 coding sequence is TGCGCCAGCAGCTTGGCCTTTCGGGGACAGGGTAATTCCTATAATTCACCCCTCCACTTT. This translates into CASSLAFRGQGNSYNSPLHF. This chain uses TRBV5-1 with TRBJ1-6; TRBD1 aligns across 9 bases. Germline trimming cut 0 bases from V and 1 base from J; bases unmatched to any gene: 11. CDR1 is SGHRS and CDR2 is YFSETQ in the germline V gene. The CDR3 spans 20 residues. Drawing the rest from reference TRBV5-1 and TRBJ1-6, the complete variable domain is KAGVTQTPRYLIKTRGQQVTLSCSPISGHRSVSWYQQTPGQGLQFLFEYFSETQRNKGNFPGRFSGRQFSNSRSEMNVSTLELGDSALYLCASSLAFRGQGNSYNSPLHFGNGTRLTVT.

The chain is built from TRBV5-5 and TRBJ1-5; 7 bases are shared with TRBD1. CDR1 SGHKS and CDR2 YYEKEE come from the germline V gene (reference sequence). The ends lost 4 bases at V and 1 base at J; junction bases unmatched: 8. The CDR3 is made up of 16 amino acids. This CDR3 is CASSPHQGQSNQPQHF. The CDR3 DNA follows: TGTGCCAGCAGCCCTCACCAGGGACAGAGCAATCAGCCCCAGCATTTT. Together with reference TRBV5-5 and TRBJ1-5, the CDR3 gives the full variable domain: DAGVTQSPTHLIKTRGQQVTLRCSPISGHKSVSWYQQVLGQGPQFIFQYYEKEERGRGNFPDRFSARQFPNYSSELNVNALLLGDSALYLCASSPHQGQSNQPQHFGDGTRLSIL.

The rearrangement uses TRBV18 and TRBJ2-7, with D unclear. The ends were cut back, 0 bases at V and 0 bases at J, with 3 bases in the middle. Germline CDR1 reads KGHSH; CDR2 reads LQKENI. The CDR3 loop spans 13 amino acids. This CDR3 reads CASSPPLSYEQYF. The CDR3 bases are TGTGCCAGCTCACCACCCCTCTCCTACGAGCAGTACTTC. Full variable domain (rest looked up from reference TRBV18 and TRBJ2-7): NAGVMQNPRHLVRRRGQEARLRCSPMKGHSHVYWYRQLPEEGLKFMVYLQKENIIDESGMPKERFSAEFPKEGPSILRIQQVVRGDSAAYFCASSPPLSYEQYFGPGTRLTVT.

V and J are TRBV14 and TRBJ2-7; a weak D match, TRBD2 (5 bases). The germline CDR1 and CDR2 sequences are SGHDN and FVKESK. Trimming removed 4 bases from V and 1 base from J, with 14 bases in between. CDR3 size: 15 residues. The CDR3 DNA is TGTGCCAGCAGCCTCGGACTGGGATTTTCCTACGAGCAGTACTTC. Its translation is CASSLGLGFSYEQYF.

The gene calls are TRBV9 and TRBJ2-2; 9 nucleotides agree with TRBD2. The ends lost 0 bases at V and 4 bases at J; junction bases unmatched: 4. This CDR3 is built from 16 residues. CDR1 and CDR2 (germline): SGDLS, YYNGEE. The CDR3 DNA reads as TGTGCCAGCAGCGTAGAGCCTAGCGGGACCACCGGGGAGCTGTTTTTT. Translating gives CASSVEPSGTTGELFF.

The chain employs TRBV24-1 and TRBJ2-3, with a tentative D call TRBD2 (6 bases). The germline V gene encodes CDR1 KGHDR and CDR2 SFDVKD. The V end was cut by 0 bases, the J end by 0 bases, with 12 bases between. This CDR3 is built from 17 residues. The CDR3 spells CATSDLGAGTSTDTQYF. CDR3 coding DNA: TGTGCCACCAGTGATTTGGGTGCAGGGACTAGCACAGATACGCAGTATTTT.

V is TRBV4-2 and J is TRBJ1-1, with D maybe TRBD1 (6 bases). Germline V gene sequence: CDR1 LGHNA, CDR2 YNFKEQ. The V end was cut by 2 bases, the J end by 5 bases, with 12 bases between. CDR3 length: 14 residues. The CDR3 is CASSQSGGKTEAFF. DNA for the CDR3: TGTGCCAGCAGCCAATCGGGGGGCAAAACTGAAGCTTTCTTT.

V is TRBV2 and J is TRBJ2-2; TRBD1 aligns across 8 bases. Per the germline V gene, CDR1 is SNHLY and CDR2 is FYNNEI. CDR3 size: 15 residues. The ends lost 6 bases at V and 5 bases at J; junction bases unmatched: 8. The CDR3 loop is CASSPQGGRTGELFF. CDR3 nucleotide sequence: TGTGCCAGCAGCCCACAGGGGGGCCGGACCGGGGAGCTGTTTTTT.

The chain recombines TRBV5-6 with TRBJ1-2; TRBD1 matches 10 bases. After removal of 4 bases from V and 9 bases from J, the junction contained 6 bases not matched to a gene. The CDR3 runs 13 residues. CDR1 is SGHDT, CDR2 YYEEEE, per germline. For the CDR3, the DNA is TGTGCCAGCAGCGGAGGGACAGGGGTGAGCTACACCTTC. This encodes CASSGGTGVSYTF.

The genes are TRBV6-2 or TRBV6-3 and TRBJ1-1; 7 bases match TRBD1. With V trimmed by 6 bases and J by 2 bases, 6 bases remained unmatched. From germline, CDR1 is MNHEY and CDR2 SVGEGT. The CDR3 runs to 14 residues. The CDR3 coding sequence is TGTGCCAGCAGCAAGACAGGGATCAACACTGAAGCTTTCTTT. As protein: CASSKTGINTEAFF.

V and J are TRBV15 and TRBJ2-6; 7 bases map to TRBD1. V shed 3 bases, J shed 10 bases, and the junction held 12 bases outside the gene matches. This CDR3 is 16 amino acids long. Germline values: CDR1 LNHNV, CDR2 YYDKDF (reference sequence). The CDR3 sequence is CATSREPRQGENVLTF. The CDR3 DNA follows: TGTGCCACCAGCAGGGAGCCGAGACAGGGTGAGAACGTCCTGACTTTC.

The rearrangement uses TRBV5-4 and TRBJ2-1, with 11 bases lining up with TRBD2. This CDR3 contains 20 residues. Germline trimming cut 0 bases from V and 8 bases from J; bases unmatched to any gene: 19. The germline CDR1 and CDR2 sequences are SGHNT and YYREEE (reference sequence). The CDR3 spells CASSLDRFLASGGSRDEQFF. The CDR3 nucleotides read TGTGCCAGCAGCTTGGATCGGTTTTTGGCTAGCGGGGGGTCCCGGGATGAGCAGTTCTTC. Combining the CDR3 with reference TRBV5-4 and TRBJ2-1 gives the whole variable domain ETGVTQSPTHLIKTRGQQVTLRCSSQSGHNTVSWYQQALGQGPQFIFQYYREEENGRGNFPPRFSGLQFPNYSSELNVNALELDDSALYLCASSLDRFLASGGSRDEQFFGPGTRLTVL.

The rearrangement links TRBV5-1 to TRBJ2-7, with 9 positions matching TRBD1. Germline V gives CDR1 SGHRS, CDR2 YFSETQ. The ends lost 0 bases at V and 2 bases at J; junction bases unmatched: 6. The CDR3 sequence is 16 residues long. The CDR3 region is CASSLGYRGPAYEQYF. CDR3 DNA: TGCGCCAGCAGCTTGGGGTACAGGGGGCCTGCCTACGAGCAGTACTTC.

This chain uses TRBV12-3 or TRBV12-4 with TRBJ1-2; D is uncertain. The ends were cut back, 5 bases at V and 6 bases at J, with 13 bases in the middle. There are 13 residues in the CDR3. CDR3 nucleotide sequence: TGTGCCAGCAGTGCCCGGGGAGCTCATGGCTACACCTTC. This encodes CASSARGAHGYTF.

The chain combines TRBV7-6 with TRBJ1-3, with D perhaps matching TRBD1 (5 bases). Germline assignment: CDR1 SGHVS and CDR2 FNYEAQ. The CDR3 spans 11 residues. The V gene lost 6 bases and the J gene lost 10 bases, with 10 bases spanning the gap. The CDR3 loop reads CASRSGLTIYF. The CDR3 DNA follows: TGTGCCAGCAGGTCGGGACTGACCATATATTTT.

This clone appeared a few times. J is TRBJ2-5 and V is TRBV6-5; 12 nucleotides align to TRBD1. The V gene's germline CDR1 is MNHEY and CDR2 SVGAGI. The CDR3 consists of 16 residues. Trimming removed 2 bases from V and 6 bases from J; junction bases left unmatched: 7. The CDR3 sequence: CASSYLGTGGEQTQYF. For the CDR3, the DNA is TGTGCCAGCAGTTACCTTGGGACAGGGGGCGAACAGACCCAGTACTTC.